The rows below give T cell receptor beta chains drawn from one sample of a study of blood T cell repertoires in COVID-19. Generated by immunoSEQ multiplex PCR, the TCRdb table keeps only in-frame clones and is missing some. This sample has approximately 480,000 clones; 87% occur once, and the top ten carry 0.7%. Specimen: PBMCs or T cells enriched from blood (not recorded which). These receptors were collected from a woman aged 18-29 years who had recovered from COVID-19. Both conserved end residues are part of each CDR3. A D gene is named only where the DNA matches it firmly. Clone sizes are given selectively: once, few, many, or a class where the clone is expanded.

TRBJ1-5,TRBV7-9,NA,NA,CASSLTGQPQHF,TGTGCCAGCAGCTTAACGGGTCAGCCCCAGCATTTT
TRBJ2-5,TRBV19,NA,NA,CASSESAGHQETQYF,TGTGCCAGTAGTGAATCGGCAGGGCACCAAGAGACCCAGTACTTC
TRBJ1-1,TRBV10-2,NA,NA,CASSESRTALEAFF,TGCGCCAGCAGTGAGTCGAGGACTGCCTTAGAAGCTTTCTTT
TRBJ1-4,TRBV10-2,TRBD1,NA,CASSDRGSEKLFF,TGCGCCAGCTCTGACAGGGGGAGTGAAAAACTGTTTTTT
TRBJ2-1,TRBV7-6,TRBD2,NA,CASSQLAGGWNEQFF,TGTGCCAGCAGTCAACTAGCGGGGGGGTGGAATGAGCAGTTCTTC
TRBJ1-4,TRBV18,TRBD1,NA,CASSPRQGREKLFF,TGTGCCAGCTCACCTAGACAGGGACGTGAAAAACTGTTTTTT
TRBJ2-7,TRBV5-6,TRBD1,NA,CASSLVDRGTDEQYF,TGTGCCAGCAGCTTGGTAGACAGGGGGACGGACGAGCAGTACTTC
TRBJ2-7,TRBV3-1/TRBV3-2,NA,NA,CASSREGEGAYEQYF,TGTGCCAGCAGCCGAGAAGGGGAAGGGGCCTACGAGCAGTACTTC
TRBJ1-2,TRBV7-9,TRBD1,NA,CASSSRQGFIFEDYGYTF,TGTGCCAGCAGCAGTCGACAGGGGTTTATTTTCGAGGACTATGGCTACACCTTC
TRBJ1-5,TRBV7-8,TRBD1,NA,CASKAGTDIWYSNQPQHF,TGTGCCAGTAAGGCCGGGACAGATATATGGTATAGCAATCAGCCCCAGCATTTT
TRBJ2-1,TRBV21-1,NA,NA,CASSPQDRVRNNEQFF,TGTGCCAGCAGCCCCCAGGACAGGGTGAGGAACAATGAGCAGTTCTTC
TRBJ1-1,TRBV6-5,NA,NA,CASSTPGYTEAFF,TGTGCCAGCAGCACTCCCGGGTACACTGAAGCTTTCTTT
TRBJ2-7,TRBV21-1,NA,NA,CASSKGWAKYEQYF,TGTGCCAGCAGCAAAGGGTGGGCTAAATACGAGCAGTACTTC
TRBJ1-1,TRBV3-1/TRBV3-2,TRBD1,NA,CASSQGQLDTEAFF,TGTGCCAGCAGCCAGGGACAGCTGGACACTGAAGCTTTCTTT
TRBJ2-5,TRBV25-1,NA,NA,CSTREGGAWGTQYF,TGTTCGACCCGAGAAGGAGGGGCCTGGGGGACCCAGTACTTC
TRBJ2-3,TRBV10-3,NA,NA,CATLRARSLRETQYF,TGTGCCACCCTCCGGGCGCGTTCGCTTCGGGAGACGCAGTATTTT
TRBJ2-1,TRBV5-1,NA,NA,CASSLIGDEQFF,TGCGCCAGCAGCTTGATCGGGGATGAGCAGTTCTTC
TRBJ2-3,TRBV12-5,NA,NA,CASSTQTDTQYF,TGTGCTAGTTCCACCCAGACAGATACGCAGTATTTT
TRBJ1-5,TRBV4-1,NA,few,CASSQANFGFSNQPQHF,TGCGCCAGCAGCCAGGCAAATTTCGGGTTTAGCAATCAGCCCCAGCATTTT
TRBJ1-1,TRBV30,NA,NA,CACGTNTEAFF,TGTGCCTGTGGAACAAACACTGAAGCTTTCTTT
TRBJ1-1,TRBV2,NA,NA,CASSEGLRADTEAFF,TGTGCCAGCAGTGAGGGTTTGAGGGCCGACACTGAAGCTTTCTTT
TRBJ1-1,TRBV20-1,NA,NA,CNTTEAFF,TGCAATACTACTGAAGCTTTCTTT
TRBJ1-2,TRBV27,TRBD1,NA,CASSLAGTGEGYGYTF,TGTGCCAGCAGTTTAGCCGGGACAGGGGAAGGCTATGGCTACACCTTC
TRBJ2-7,TRBV5-1,NA,NA,CASSFKGAPAPIYEQYF,TGCGCCAGCAGCTTTAAGGGAGCCCCGGCTCCGATCTACGAGCAGTACTTC
TRBJ2-1,TRBV7-6,TRBD2,NA,CASSLISGGPMLNEQFF,TGTGCCAGCAGCTTAATAAGCGGGGGCCCCATGCTCAATGAGCAGTTCTTC
TRBJ1-4,TRBV7-2,NA,once,CASSLAGREKLFF,TGTGCCAGCAGCTTGGCCGGGAGGGAAAAACTGTTTTTT
TRBJ2-1,TRBV14,NA,NA,CASSPSGAYNEQFF,TGTGCCAGCAGCCCCTCAGGGGCCTACAATGAGCAGTTCTTC
TRBJ2-7,TRBV2,NA,NA,CASRYRSSYEQYF,TGTGCCAGCAGGTACAGGAGCTCCTACGAGCAGTACTTC
TRBJ1-2,TRBV19,NA,NA,CASSTYVTGLYGYTF,TGTGCCAGTAGCACTTATGTGACAGGCCTCTATGGCTACACCTTC